This T cell receptor beta chain was recorded in a study of CD8+ T cells in alopecia areata. Investigators isolated RNA and reverse transcribed it into cDNA to act as the sequencing template. Measured with immunoSEQ multiplex PCR; TCRdb has only the in-frame clones, and not every one. The data contain around 140,000 clones, about 49% of them singletons. About this clone: The antigen is not known.

Regarding the study as a whole: In patients, TCRs were shared less clearly than in mice, and HLA may possibly be involved. Researchers report lesional scalp, most notably alopecia totalis/universalis, outstripped normal scalp in clonality.

Alopecia areata patients provided lesional scalp punch biopsies and peripheral blood. The germline V gene has CDR1 SGHDT and CDR2 YYEEEE. Trimming removed 3 bases from V and 9 bases from J, with 10 bases in between. The CDR3 extends over 12 amino acids. The source of this sequence is a human donor with alopecia areata. V gene TRBV5-6 combines with J gene TRBJ1-5; D might be TRBD1 (5 bases). The sample consisted of CD8+ T cells sorted from blood, taken at week 0. This CDR3 reads CASSSGALPQHF. CDR3 DNA sequence: TGTGCCAGCAGCTCCGGGGCACTGCCCCAGCATTTT.